The rows below give T cell receptor beta chains drawn from one sample of a study of metastatic and nonmetastatic thyroid tumors. TCRdb redid the clone calls on the PCR reads using MiXCR. The sample has about 32,000 clones, approximately 8% seen once. Material for sequencing was blood. The receptors here all came from a female donor with papillary thyroid cancer or a benign thyroid nodule (not recorded which). Some clones in this sample may be carry-over from other donors' samples. The CDR3 runs from the conserved cysteine through the conserved F or W.

J: TRBJ2-1
V: TRBV19
CDR3: CASSTEGFLGSYNEQFF

J: TRBJ2-7
V: TRBV5-6
CDR3: CASSLRRECVMSYEQYF

J: TRBJ1-1
V: TRBV5-6
CDR3: CASSLTFGTGRVNTEAFF

J: TRBJ2-7
V: TRBV6-5
CDR3: CASSYTAKPSYEQYF

J: TRBJ1-5
V: TRBV5-1
CDR3: CASSLASGPWPQHF

J: TRBJ2-1
V: TRBV11-2
CDR3: CASSLDLGLGTYNEQFF

J: TRBJ2-1
V: TRBV12-3/TRBV12-4
CDR3: CASSFNRLAGAHEQFF

J: TRBJ2-7
V: TRBV6-1
CDR3: CASRSPGQGDEQYF

J: TRBJ2-7
V: TRBV6-5
CDR3: CASSYRAGALYEQYF

J: TRBJ2-2
V: TRBV7-9
CDR3: CASSQGAQLNTGELFF

J: TRBJ2-4
V: TRBV7-9
CDR3: CASGDLGENIQYF

J: TRBJ2-2
V: TRBV5-1
CDR3: CASSRAGLNTGELFF

J: TRBJ2-3
V: TRBV2
CDR3: CASSEWAGEGDTQYF

J: TRBJ2-7
V: TRBV12-3/TRBV12-4
CDR3: CASSSRTSGSLAGYEQYF

J: TRBJ2-3
V: TRBV29-1
CDR3: CSVEGLAGGTDTQYF

J: TRBJ1-5
V: TRBV18
CDR3: CASSPGQGTGQPQHF

J: TRBJ2-7
V: TRBV6-1
CDR3: CATLSLAARYEQYF

J: TRBJ1-1
V: TRBV15
CDR3: CATSRDRGLPNTEAFF

J: TRBJ2-7
V: TRBV7-6
CDR3: CASSLTTGPYEQYF

J: TRBJ2-6
V: TRBV20-1
CDR3: CSARDMAAGSPSGANVLTF

J: TRBJ1-3
V: TRBV29-1
CDR3: CSVEDGRDSSGNTIYF

J: TRBJ2-7
V: TRBV15
CDR3: CATKGDSDEQYF

J: TRBJ1-3
V: TRBV28
CDR3: CASSQLGQATSGNTIYF

J: TRBJ1-2
V: TRBV6-1
CDR3: CASSHTGAGQGGYGYTF

J: TRBJ1-4
V: TRBV12-3/TRBV12-4
CDR3: CASSSPGQGATNEKLFF

J: TRBJ2-7
V: TRBV10-3
CDR3: CAISEAGKYEQYF

J: TRBJ1-2
V: TRBV6-1
CDR3: CASQDRRYGYTF

J: TRBJ1-2
V: TRBV28
CDR3: CASTPPRTGNGYTF

J: TRBJ1-2
V: TRBV2
CDR3: CASSETRDRDRSGYGYTF

J: TRBJ1-1
V: TRBV6-5
CDR3: CASSYSRHGNTEAFF

J: TRBJ2-1
V: TRBV5-1
CDR3: CASSYLGHRWGDEQFF

J: TRBJ2-1
V: TRBV6-5
CDR3: CASISIARRRGIYNEQFF

J: TRBJ2-5
V: TRBV12-3/TRBV12-4
CDR3: CASSSVVTSGQETQYF

J: TRBJ2-3
V: TRBV20-1
CDR3: CSAHYQRTDTQYF

J: TRBJ2-7
V: TRBV11-2
CDR3: CASSPQTTSGGAVRQYF

J: TRBJ2-7
V: TRBV20-1
CDR3: CSARASGRRWIYEQYF

J: TRBJ1-1
V: TRBV6-5
CDR3: CASSYSAGYTEAFF

J: TRBJ1-1
V: TRBV7-9
CDR3: CASSWVDTEAFF

J: TRBJ2-1
V: TRBV27
CDR3: CASSIPGQSSYNEQFF

J: TRBJ1-4
V: TRBV7-9
CDR3: CASSLAGGGEKMFF

J: TRBJ2-3
V: TRBV11-1
CDR3: CASRAEGSASFTDTQYF